This T cell receptor (beta chain) was profiled in a study of cytomegalovirus exposure and HLA in healthy donors. Study results and caveats: Later, an analysis showed that TCR beta chains associated with HLA were more clonally expanded than others that were equally common. The study found most TCR sequences rare, yet found some public TCRs in many donors. Analysis was carried out at a later point, and it linked a missense DCLRE1C variant to TCR beta V- and J-gene trimming. Association with HLA alleles at 0.05 false discovery rate was found for 16,951 TCR beta sequences in a later analysis.

This CDR3 has 12 residues. Germline V gene sequence: CDR1 SEHNR, CDR2 FQNEAQ (reference sequence). Between the trimmed V and J ends, which lost 6 bases and 6 bases, there was a span of 12 bases. The table lists this clone with a count of one. The antigen is undetermined. It was with 60 Vbeta and 13 Jbeta primers that the PCR ran. The assay was immunoSEQ multiplex PCR, and TCRdb's table has in-frame clones only and misses some. This sample carries more than 95,000 clones, less than 80% of them seen once, and the ten largest clones take around 1.2%. This rearrangement joins TRBV7-9 to TRBJ2-7, with D tentatively TRBD1 (6 bases). The sequence came from a man younger than 40 in good health and CMV-seronegative. Source material: PBMCs. The CDR3 loop is CASSDWGPEQYF. The CDR3 bases are TGTGCCAGCAGTGACTGGGGGCCCGAGCAGTACTTC.